These 3 T cell receptor beta chains originate from one sample sequenced in a study of T cell changes during pregnancy in multiple sclerosis. Sequencing was performed with immunoSEQ multiplex PCR; in TCRdb, only in-frame clones are kept and a portion is missing. The sample consists of around 60,000 clones, roughly 89% of them appearing once. The sequences come from CD4+ T cells from peripheral blood mononuclear cells, collected after pregnancy. The source of these receptors is a female donor in good health, enrolled as a control in a pregnancy study.

J is TRBJ1-5 and V is TRBV4-2; no reliable D call. The CDR3 is 15 amino acids. V lost 1 base and J 4 bases, leaving 11 bases between the germline ends. Germline values: CDR1 LGHNA, CDR2 YNFKEQ. CDR3 DNA: TGTGCCAGCAGCCAAGTAGATCGAAATAATCAGCCCCAGCATTTT. This encodes CASSQVDRNNQPQHF.

The CDR3 nucleotides are TGCAGTGCTAGAGACCCATTCTTT. This sequence encodes CSARDPFF. V gene TRBV20-1 combines with J gene TRBJ1-1, with no clear D. Trimming stripped 0 bases from V and 14 bases from J, with 4 bases between. Germline CDR1 and CDR2: DFQATT and SNEGSKA (reference sequence). The CDR3 consists of 8 residues.

This chain joins TRBV4-1 and TRBJ1-2; 7 nucleotides agree with TRBD1. The CDR3 loop spans 15 amino acids. Germline CDR1 MGHRA, CDR2 YSYEKL. The junction had 8 bases not matched to a gene; V was cut back by 1 base and J by 6 bases. The chain's CDR3 is CASSQVGQLPDGYTF. For the CDR3, the DNA is TGCGCCAGCAGCCAAGTGGGACAGCTCCCTGATGGCTACACCTTC.